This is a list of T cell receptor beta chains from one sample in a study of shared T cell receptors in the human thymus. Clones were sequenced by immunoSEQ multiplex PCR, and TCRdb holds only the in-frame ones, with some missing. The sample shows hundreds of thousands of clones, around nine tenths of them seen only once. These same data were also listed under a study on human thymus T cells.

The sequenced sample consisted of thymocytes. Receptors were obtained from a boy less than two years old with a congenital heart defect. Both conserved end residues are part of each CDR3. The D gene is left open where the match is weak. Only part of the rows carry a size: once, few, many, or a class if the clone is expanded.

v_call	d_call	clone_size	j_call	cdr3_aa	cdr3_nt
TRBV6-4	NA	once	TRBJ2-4	CASSDFPGNIQYF	TGTGCCAGCAGTGACTTCCCGGGAAACATTCAGTACTTC
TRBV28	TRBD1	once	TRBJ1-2	CASRRRTGAYGYTF	TGTGCCAGCAGACGGCGGACAGGGGCCTACGGCTACACCTTC
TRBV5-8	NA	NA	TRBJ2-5	CASSLAEWGLETQYF	TGTGCCAGCAGCTTGGCCGAGTGGGGGCTGGAGACCCAGTACTTC
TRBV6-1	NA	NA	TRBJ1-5	CASSGPDQPQHF	TGTGCCAGCAGTGGGCCAGATCAGCCCCAGCATTTT
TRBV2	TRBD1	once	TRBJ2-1	CASREQGDNEQFF	TGTGCCAGCAGGGAACAGGGGGACAATGAGCAGTTCTTC
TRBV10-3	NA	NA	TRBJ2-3	CAISSTICTDTQYF	TGTGCCATCAGTTCGACTATTTGCACAGATACGCAGTATTTT
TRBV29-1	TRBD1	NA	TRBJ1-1	CREGTDRVGTEAFF	TGCAGGGAAGGGACCGACAGGGTGGGTACTGAAGCTTTCTTT
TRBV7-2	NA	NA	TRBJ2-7	CASSSDCYEQYF	TGTGCCAGCAGCTCGGACTGTTACGAGCAGTACTTC
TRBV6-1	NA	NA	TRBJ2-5	CASSDGGSLQETQYF	TGTGCCAGCAGTGACGGGGGATCCCTTCAAGAGACCCAGTACTTC
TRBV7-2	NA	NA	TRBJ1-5	CASSPRDTNQPQHF	TGTGCCAGCAGCCCCCGGGACACCAATCAGCCCCAGCATTTT
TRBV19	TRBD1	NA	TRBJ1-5	CASHHTGGDQPQHF	TGTGCCAGCCACCACACAGGGGGGGATCAGCCCCAGCATTTT
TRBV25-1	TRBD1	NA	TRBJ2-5	CASSNPGQEETQYF	TGTGCCAGCAGTAACCCGGGACAGGAAGAGACCCAGTACTTC
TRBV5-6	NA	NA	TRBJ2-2	CASSPRGNSDTGELFF	TGTGCCAGCAGCCCGCGAGGGAACTCGGACACCGGGGAGCTGTTTTTT
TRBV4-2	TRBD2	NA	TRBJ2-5	CASGVTSGETQYF	TGTGCCAGCGGGGTGACTAGCGGAGAGACCCAGTACTTC
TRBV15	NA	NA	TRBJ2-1	CATSRGQNEQFF	TGTGCCACCAGCAGAGGACAGAATGAGCAGTTCTTC
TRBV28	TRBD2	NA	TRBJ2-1	CASRRPAGGGGNEQFF	TGTGCCAGCAGAAGACCGGCGGGAGGGGGAGGGAATGAGCAGTTCTTC
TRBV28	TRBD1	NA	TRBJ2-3	CASSLYPGQARDTQYF	TGTGCCAGCAGTTTATACCCGGGACAGGCGAGGGATACGCAGTATTTT
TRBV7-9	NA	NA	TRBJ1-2	CASSLRGYGYTF	TGTGCCAGCAGCTTAAGAGGGTATGGCTACACCTTC
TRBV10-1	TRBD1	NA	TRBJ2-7	CASSRGTGSHEQYF	TGCGCCAGCAGTCGCGGGACAGGGTCCCACGAGCAGTACTTC
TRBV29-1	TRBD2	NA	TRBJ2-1	CSVEDRTSGRNEQFF	TGCAGCGTTGAAGATAGGACTAGCGGGAGGAATGAGCAGTTCTTC
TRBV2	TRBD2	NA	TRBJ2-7	CASSEEGVAGGPREQYF	TGTGCCAGCAGTGAGGAAGGGGTAGCGGGAGGGCCAAGGGAGCAGTACTTC
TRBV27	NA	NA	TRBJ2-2	CASSLPWGSGTGELFF	TGTGCCAGCAGCCTCCCTTGGGGTAGCGGCACCGGGGAGCTGTTTTTT
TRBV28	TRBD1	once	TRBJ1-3	CASSRGPGNTIYF	TGTGCCAGCAGTAGGGGGCCTGGAAACACCATATATTTT
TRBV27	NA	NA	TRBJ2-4	CASSLSAVVDQNIQYF	TGTGCCAGCAGTTTATCAGCGGTCGTAGACCAAAACATTCAGTACTTC
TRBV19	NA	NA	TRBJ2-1	CASAVLYNEQFF	TGTGCCAGTGCGGTACTCTACAATGAGCAGTTCTTC
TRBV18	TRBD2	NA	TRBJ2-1	CASSPGTSDYNEQFF	TGTGCCAGCTCACCCGGGACTAGCGACTACAATGAGCAGTTCTTC
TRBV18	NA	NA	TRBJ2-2	CASSPPSANTGELFF	TGTGCCAGCTCACCACCGTCCGCGAACACCGGGGAGCTGTTTTTT